Here is one T cell receptor beta chain with its context. This record comes from a study of blood T cell repertoires in COVID-19. Study information: Collection of acute and convalescent COVID-19 samples took place in the United States, Italy and Spain. The cDNA or gDNA used as material had been derived from T cells, B-cell-depleted T cells, or PBMCs.

Per germline, CDR1 MDHEN and CDR2 SYDVKM. With 3 bases clipped from V and 3 bases from J, the junction kept 3 bases outside the gene matches. CDR3 length: 14 amino acids. In the study's own analysis: Amplification with reference gene primers provided the estimates of nucleated cell counts. Clones were sequenced by immunoSEQ multiplex PCR, and TCRdb holds only the in-frame ones, with some missing. The DNA was the basis for D and trimming; V, J and clone size are from that table. The table has about 160,000 clones, 77% seen once. Sequencing was carried out using peripheral blood. The sequence was collected from a man between 65 and 79 years old with acute or convalescent COVID-19. The V call is TRBV28, the J call TRBJ2-7, with 9 bases matching TRBD2. The CDR3 nucleotides are TGTGCCAGCAGTTTTGCTAGCGGGATCTACGAGCAGTACTTC. Residues: CASSFASGIYEQYF. The full variable domain, rest sourced from reference TRBV28 and TRBJ2-7, is DVKVTQSSRYLVKRTGEKVFLECVQDMDHENMFWYRQDPGLGLRLIYFSYDVKMKEKGDIPEGYSVSREKKERFSLILESASTNQTSMYLCASSFASGIYEQYFGPGTRLTVT.